The entry that follows covers one TCR beta chain sequence. As processed by the authors: It was from reference gene primer amplification that nucleated cell counts were estimated. TCRdb's copy holds only in-frame clones and misses some; the assay was immunoSEQ multiplex PCR. D and trimming come from the DNA, and the V and J calls and clone size come from that table. The sample lists 150,000 to 200,000 clones, about 86% occurring once. V lost 5 bases, J lost 4 bases, and 8 bases lay in between. The CDR3 consists of 13 residues. Germline CDR1 reads KGHDR; CDR2 reads SFDVKD. The sample is drawn from a study of blood T cell repertoires in COVID-19. Across the whole study: COVID-19 samples collected from the United States, Italy and Spain covered acute and convalescent phases.

Sequencing was performed on peripheral blood. The clonotype was recovered from a man in his late teens or twenties with acute or convalescent COVID-19. The rearrangement joins TRBV24-1 to TRBJ1-5, with D possibly TRBD1 on 5 matching bases. The CDR3 loop is CATSAQGNQPQHF. The CDR3 nucleotides read TGTGCCACCAGTGCGCAGGGAAATCAGCCCCAGCATTTT.